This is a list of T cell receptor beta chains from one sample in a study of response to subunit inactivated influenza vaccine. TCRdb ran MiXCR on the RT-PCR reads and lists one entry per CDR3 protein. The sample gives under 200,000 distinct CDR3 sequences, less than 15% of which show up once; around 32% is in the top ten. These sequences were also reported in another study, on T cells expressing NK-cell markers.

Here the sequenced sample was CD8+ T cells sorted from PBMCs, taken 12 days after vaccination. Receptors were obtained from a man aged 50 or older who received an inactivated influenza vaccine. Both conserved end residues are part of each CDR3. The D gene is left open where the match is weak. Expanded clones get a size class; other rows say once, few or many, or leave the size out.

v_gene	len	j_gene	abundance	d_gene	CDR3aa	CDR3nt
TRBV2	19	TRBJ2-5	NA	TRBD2	CASTKIRIRLAGDEETQYF	TGTGCCAGCACAAAGATCCGTATAAGACTAGCGGGGGACGAAGAGACCCAGTACTTC
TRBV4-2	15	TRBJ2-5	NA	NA	CASSQGFSVQETQYF	TGTGCCAGCAGCCAAGGCTTCAGCGTCCAAGAGACCCAGTACTTC
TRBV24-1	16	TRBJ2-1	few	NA	CATSLGRGPYYNEQFF	TGTGCCACCAGTTTAGGGCGGGGGCCTTACTACAATGAGCAGTTCTTC
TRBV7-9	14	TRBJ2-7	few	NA	CASSHEGTPYEQYF	TGTGCCAGCAGCCACGAGGGGACCCCCTACGAGCAGTACTTC
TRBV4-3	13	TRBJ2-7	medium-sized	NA	CASSQDYESEQYF	TGCGCCAGCAGCCAAGATTACGAGTCCGAGCAGTACTTC
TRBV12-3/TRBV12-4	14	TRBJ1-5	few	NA	CASSLRGQKQPQHF	TGTGCCAGCAGTTTACGGGGTCAGAAACAGCCCCAGCATTTT
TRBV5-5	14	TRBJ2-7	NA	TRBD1	CASSHGTGYDEQYF	TGTGCCAGCAGCCACGGGACAGGGTACGACGAGCAGTACTTC
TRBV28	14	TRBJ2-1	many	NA	CASSLSGIYNEQFF	TGTGCCAGCAGTTTATCCGGCATCTACAATGAGCAGTTCTTC
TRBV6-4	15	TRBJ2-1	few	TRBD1	CASRETGTGDEEQFF	TGTGCCAGCAGAGAAACCGGGACAGGGGACGAAGAGCAGTTCTTC
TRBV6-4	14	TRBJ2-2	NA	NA	CASSDSTSTGELFF	TGTGCCAGCAGTGACTCGACTAGTACCGGGGAGCTGTTTTTT
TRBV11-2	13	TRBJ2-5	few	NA	CASSLEVVETQYF	TGTGCCAGCAGCTTAGAAGTTGTCGAGACCCAGTACTTC
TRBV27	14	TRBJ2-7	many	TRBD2	CASSSGSGGYEQYF	TGTGCCAGCAGTTCGGGAAGCGGGGGTTACGAGCAGTACTTC
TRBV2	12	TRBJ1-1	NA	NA	CASSSGVHEAFF	TGTGCCAGCAGCTCCGGAGTTCATGAAGCTTTCTTT
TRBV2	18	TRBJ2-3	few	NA	CASSEASVSAGRTDTQYF	TGTGCCAGCAGTGAAGCTTCCGTCAGCGCCGGACGGACAGATACGCAGTATTTT
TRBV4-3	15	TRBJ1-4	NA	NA	CASSQERRINEKLFF	TGCGCCAGCAGCCAAGAGCGTCGGATAAATGAAAAACTGTTTTTT
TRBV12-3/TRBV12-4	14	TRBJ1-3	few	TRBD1	CASSPGQAGNTIYF	TGTGCCAGCAGTCCAGGACAGGCGGGAAACACCATATATTTT
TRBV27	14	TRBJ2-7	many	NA	CASSLTQSTYEQYF	TGTGCCAGCAGTTTAACCCAGAGCACCTACGAGCAGTACTTC